Presented here are 15 T cell receptor beta chains from one specimen sequenced in a study of blood T cell repertoires in COVID-19. Some clones are missing from TCRdb's copy, which holds only in-frame ones; the method was immunoSEQ multiplex PCR. Among more than 90,000 clones listed, around 94% were seen once. The sequenced material came from peripheral blood. These receptors all stem from a man aged 50-59 years with active COVID-19.

This chain joins TRBV30 and TRBJ2-5; 7 nucleotides align to TRBD1. This CDR3 has 14 residues. V lost 2 bases and J lost 2; bases outside the gene matches: 5. Germline V lookup: CDR1 GTSNPN, CDR2 SVGIG (reference sequence). The CDR3 DNA reads TGTGCCTGGAGTCGCGGCAGGGGGCAAGAGACCCAGTACTTC. Translating gives CAWSRGRGQETQYF.

The chain uses TRBV11-2 and TRBJ2-3; 9 bases agree with TRBD1. The germline V gene encodes CDR1 SGHAT and CDR2 FQNNGV. This CDR3 has 18 amino acids. Trimming removed 0 bases from V and 1 base from J; junction bases left unmatched: 8. CDR3 sequence: CASSLDQRTGVRTDTQYF. The CDR3 DNA is TGTGCCAGCAGCTTAGATCAAAGGACAGGGGTTCGCACAGATACGCAGTATTTT.

This clone was observed a few times. The rearrangement uses TRBV7-9 and TRBJ1-1; D is ambiguous. The germline V and J ends were trimmed by 5 bases and 8 bases, with 15 bases remaining between them. The CDR3 spans 13 residues. The germline V gene has CDR1 SEHNR and CDR2 FQNEAQ (reference sequence). The CDR3 sequence: CASSPPGVSEAFF. CDR3 nucleotide sequence: TGTGCCAGCAGCCCACCCGGGGTCTCAGAAGCTTTCTTT.

This rearrangement joins TRBV27 to TRBJ2-3, with 9 bases that match TRBD1. V lost 3 bases to trimming and J lost 4 bases; unmatched junction nucleotides: 17. The CDR3 is made up of 19 amino acids. Germline V gives CDR1 MNHEY, CDR2 SMNVEV (reference sequence). This chain's CDR3 is CASSFTALRTGVFADTQYF. In DNA, the CDR3 is TGTGCCAGCAGTTTCACTGCTTTGAGGACAGGGGTTTTCGCAGATACGCAGTATTTT.

The chain couples TRBV29-1 to TRBJ2-1; D may be TRBD2 (5 bases). There are 14 residues in the CDR3. The V gene's germline CDR1 is SQVTM and CDR2 ANQGSEA. V was cut by 2 bases and J by 6 bases, with 14 bases left in between. The CDR3 loop reads CSVERGQGGNEQFF. The CDR3 DNA reads as TGCAGCGTTGAAAGAGGCCAAGGAGGCAATGAGCAGTTCTTC.

J is TRBJ1-3 and V is TRBV19; D uncertain. This CDR3 is built from 13 residues. Germline CDR1 reads LNHDA; CDR2 reads SQIVND (reference sequence). Trimming removed 2 bases at V and 5 bases at J, with 7 bases between. The CDR3 here is CASSIRERNTIYF. The CDR3 DNA reads TGTGCCAGTAGTATACGCGAGAGAAACACCATATATTTT.

The V gene is TRBV28, the J gene TRBJ1-3; 8 nucleotides agree with TRBD1. Germline V gene lookup returns CDR1 MDHEN and CDR2 SYDVKM. The CDR3 length is 16 residues. J gave up 4 bases and V 2 bases, and 7 bases lay outside the gene matches. CDR3: CASSLEQGVSGNTIYF. Written as DNA, the CDR3 is TGTGCCAGCAGTTTAGAACAGGGGGTCTCCGGAAACACCATATATTTT.

V and J are TRBV2 and TRBJ2-5; D gene uncertain. Trimming left V 3 bases short and J 2 bases short, with 7 bases between. Germline V gene sequence: CDR1 SNHLY, CDR2 FYNNEI. CDR3 length: 13 amino acids. The CDR3 protein is CASSDQQQETQYF. CDR3 coding DNA: TGTGCCAGCAGTGATCAACAGCAAGAGACCCAGTACTTC.

The chain couples TRBV27 to TRBJ1-5; 8 bases are shared with TRBD1. This CDR3 region has 16 residues. Losses at the gene ends were 6 bases for V and 7 bases for J; bases not matched to a gene: 14. CDR1 and CDR2 (germline): MNHEY, SMNVEV (reference sequence). CDR3 in DNA: TGTGCCAGCAGAGAAACACAGCAGGGGGCAGGGCAGCCCCAGCATTTT. It translates to CASRETQQGAGQPQHF.

CDR3 region: CASSAGQTQPYNEQFF. DNA for the CDR3: TGTGCCAGCAGTGCCGGACAAACGCAGCCTTACAATGAGCAGTTCTTC. V gene TRBV28 combines with J gene TRBJ2-1, with D perhaps matching TRBD1 (5 bases). In germline, CDR1 is MDHEN, CDR2 SYDVKM. This CDR3 is 16 amino acids long. V lost 5 bases, J lost 4 bases, and 18 bases lay in between.

The gene calls are TRBV23-1 and TRBJ1-4; no firm D call. Being an ORF, TRBV23-1 has a function that is uncertain. Trimming removed 3 bases from V and 3 bases from J, with 17 bases in between. CDR3 length: 17 amino acids. The CDR3 coding sequence is TGCGCCAGCAGTCAGCCGCGGGTCCCCCCCTCTAATGAAAAACTGTTTTTT. It encodes CASSQPRVPPSNEKLFF.

This clone was recorded a few times. The chain recombines TRBV12-5 with TRBJ1-1; 8 positions agree with TRBD1. The CDR3 runs 13 residues. CDR1 is LGHNT, CDR2 FRNRAP, per germline. V was clipped by 6 bases and J by 3 bases; unmatched bases: 3. The CDR3 coding sequence is TGTGCTAGTGGCACGACAGGGGACACTGAAGCTTTCTTT. Translating gives CASGTTGDTEAFF.

The chain uses TRBV30 and TRBJ2-6, with a weak D call TRBD1 (5 bases). The CDR3 contains 19 residues. From germline, CDR1 is GTSNPN and CDR2 SVGIG (reference sequence). Trimming pared 4 bases from V and 0 bases from J, leaving 22 bases between. The CDR3 sequence is CAWNVLVRTKSSGANVLTF. As DNA, the CDR3 is TGTGCCTGGAATGTACTGGTTAGGACAAAGAGCTCTGGGGCCAACGTCCTGACTTTC.

Of note for this clone: The junction departs from germline at one end; a sequencing error may be responsible. The chain links TRBV7-3 to TRBJ2-3; D remains unclear. CDR1 and CDR2 from the germline V gene are SGHTA and FQGTGA. This CDR3 is built from 11 residues. The CDR3 sequence is CASSPYFDFVF. CDR3 in DNA: TGTGCCAGCAGCCCCTACTTTGACTTCGTTTTT.

The CDR3 coding sequence is TGTGCCAGCAGTTTATTGGGGACTAGCGACAATGAGCAGTTCTTC. Amino acid sequence: CASSLLGTSDNEQFF. The chain recombines TRBV28 with TRBJ2-1; 10 nucleotides agree with TRBD2. V trimming: 1 base; J trimming: 5 bases; junction bases outside the gene matches: 2. The germline gives CDR1 MDHEN, CDR2 SYDVKM. CDR3 length equals 15 residues.